This T cell receptor (beta chain) was recorded in a study of T cell changes during pregnancy in multiple sclerosis. Germline lookup yields CDR1 SQVTM and CDR2 ANQGSEA. V shed 1 base, J shed 0 bases, and the junction held 18 bases outside the gene matches. The CDR3 runs 20 residues. Sequencing was performed with immunoSEQ multiplex PCR; in TCRdb, only in-frame clones are kept and a portion is missing. The sample shows about 49,000 clones, more than 85% of them seen only once. This clone was counted once. This specimen was CD8+ T cells from peripheral blood mononuclear cells, taken in the first trimester of pregnancy. The TCR sequence derives from a female donor with multiple sclerosis, enrolled in a pregnancy study. This sequence joins TRBV29-1 and TRBJ2-1; 7 bases match TRBD1. This chain's CDR3 is CSVEGVQAGGSRSSYNEQFF. The CDR3 DNA reads TGCAGCGTTGAAGGCGTACAGGCAGGGGGATCCCGTAGCTCCTACAATGAGCAGTTCTTC.